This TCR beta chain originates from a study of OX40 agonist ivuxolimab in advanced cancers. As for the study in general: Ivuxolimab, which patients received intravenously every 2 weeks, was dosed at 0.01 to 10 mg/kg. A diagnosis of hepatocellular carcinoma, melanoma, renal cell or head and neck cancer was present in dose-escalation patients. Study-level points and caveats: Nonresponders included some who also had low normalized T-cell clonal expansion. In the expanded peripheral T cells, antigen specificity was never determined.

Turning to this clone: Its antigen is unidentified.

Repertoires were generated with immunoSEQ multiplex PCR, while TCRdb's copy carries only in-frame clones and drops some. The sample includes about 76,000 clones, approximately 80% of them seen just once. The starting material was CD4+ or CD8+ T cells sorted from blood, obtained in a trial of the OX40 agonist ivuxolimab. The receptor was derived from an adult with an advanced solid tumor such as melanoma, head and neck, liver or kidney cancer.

CDR3 sequence (DNA): TGTGCCAGCAGCGGTAGGACGGTCTCTGGGGCCAACGTCCTGACTTTC. It translates to CASSGRTVSGANVLTF. This chain uses TRBV9 with TRBJ2-6, with D unclear. The CDR3 contains 16 residues. Trimming took 3 bases from V and 0 from J, leaving 10 bases between them. Germline CDR1 and CDR2: SGDLS and YYNGEE.